This record concerns one TCR beta chain sequence. An end of the junction differs from the germline gene, which may be a read error. The data originate from a study of cytomegalovirus exposure and HLA in healthy donors. The length of the CDR3 is 12 residues. The germline V gene has CDR1 SEHNR and CDR2 FQNEAQ (reference sequence). 60 Vbeta and 13 Jbeta primers were used in PCR. TCRdb's copy holds only in-frame clones and misses some; the assay was immunoSEQ multiplex PCR. The table records some 110,000 clones, approximately 79% of them present only once. This clonotype was obtained from a man over 45 in good health and CMV-seropositive. Sequenced sample: PBMCs. The genes are TRBV7-9 and TRBJ1-6; D not certain. The CDR3 DNA is TGTTCCAGCGATCGGGTTAATTCACCCCTCCACTTT. This sequence encodes CSSDRVNSPLHF.